This T cell receptor (beta chain) was identified in a study of blood T cell repertoires in COVID-19. Across the whole study: Spain, Italy and the United States supplied samples that represented acute and convalescent COVID-19.

Participants reported their clinical history, and cohort assignment relied on those reports. Original handling: Reference gene primer amplification gave estimated nucleated cell counts. Produced via immunoSEQ multiplex PCR; TCRdb's table is partial and in-frame only. The V and J calls and the clone size are those of that table, but D and trimming were determined from the DNA. The table records nearly 400,000 clones, just under 90% of them present only once. The J segment lost 8 bases and the V segment lost 3 bases, leaving 14 bases of the junction unmatched. Germline assignment: CDR1 DFQATT and CDR2 SNEGSKA (reference sequence). This CDR3 region has 15 residues.

This chain connects TRBV20-1 to TRBJ2-3; 7 nucleotides agree with TRBD1. Sequenced material: PBMCs or T cells enriched from blood (not recorded which). The origin of this receptor is a woman aged 25 to 39 who had recovered from COVID-19. CDR3 region: CSASLGQMGPVTQYF. CDR3 bases: TGCAGTGCTAGTCTGGGACAGATGGGGCCAGTTACGCAGTATTTT.